These 14 T cell receptor beta chains were all obtained from the same sample, sequenced in a study of shared clonotypes between healthy human individuals. Sequencing used immunoSEQ multiplex PCR; TCRdb keeps in-frame clones, though not all of them. The sample contains nearly 2 million clones, about 95% of which appear only once. Naive CD8 cells, CD45RO-negative and positively selected for CCR7, excluded terminally differentiated effector memory CD45RA+ cells. Input material: naive CD8+ T cells sorted from blood. These receptors all stem from a man aged 18 to 35 in good health.

The V call is TRBV6-1, the J call TRBJ2-7, with D uncertain. Trimming left V 6 bases short and J 1 base short, with 10 bases between. CDR1 is MNHNS and CDR2 is SASEGT in the germline V gene. CDR3 length equals 13 residues. The CDR3 spells CASSNPGSYEQYF. CDR3 DNA sequence: TGTGCCAGCAGCAACCCGGGTTCCTACGAGCAGTACTTC.

The rearrangement joins TRBV5-1 to TRBJ2-1; 14 bases agree with TRBD2. J lost 5 bases, V lost 1 base, and 8 bases had no gene match. The germline V gene has CDR1 SGHRS and CDR2 YFSETQ. The CDR3 extends over 18 amino acids. The CDR3 is CASSLLGLAGGFDNEQFF. DNA of the CDR3: TGCGCCAGCAGCTTGTTAGGACTAGCGGGGGGTTTCGACAATGAGCAGTTCTTC.

The rearrangement joins TRBV19 to TRBJ2-5; D may be TRBD2 (7 bases). The CDR3 contains 18 residues. Germline V CDR1 and CDR2: LNHDA, SQIVND (reference sequence). Between the trimmed V and J ends, which lost 7 bases and 3 bases, there was a span of 27 bases. DNA for the CDR3: TGTGCCAGTACCCCCGTACCTTTGGGGGCCACTAGCGAAGAGACCCAGTACTTC. This sequence encodes CASTPVPLGATSEETQYF.

This chain links TRBV12-5 with TRBJ1-5; TRBD1 might be the D (6 bases). This CDR3 comprises 15 residues. Deletions cut 2 bases from V and 0 bases from J, with 8 bases between. Germline V CDR1 and CDR2: LGHNT, FRNRAP. CDR3: CASGLMGHSNQPQHF. The CDR3 coding sequence is TGTGCTAGTGGTTTGATGGGACATAGCAATCAGCCCCAGCATTTT.

This chain joins TRBV11-2 and TRBJ2-1; perhaps TRBD2 as D (6 bases). This CDR3 contains 12 residues. Trimming removed 8 bases from V and 8 bases from J, with 13 bases in between. The germline V gene has CDR1 SGHAT and CDR2 FQNNGV. The CDR3 reads CASGQWGDEQFF. In DNA form, the CDR3 reads TGTGCCAGCGGCCAGTGGGGGGATGAGCAGTTCTTC.

The CDR3 sequence is CASSLGTGYSYEQYF. The CDR3 region has the DNA TGCGCCAGCAGCTTGGGGACAGGGTACTCCTACGAGCAGTACTTC. The V gene is TRBV5-1, the J gene TRBJ2-7; 8 nucleotides align to TRBD1. Germline lookup yields CDR1 SGHRS and CDR2 YFSETQ. The CDR3 totals 15 residues. J lost 0 bases, V lost 0 bases, and 2 bases had no gene match. The entire variable domain, with the rest obtained from reference TRBV5-1 and TRBJ2-7, is as follows: KAGVTQTPRYLIKTRGQQVTLSCSPISGHRSVSWYQQTPGQGLQFLFEYFSETQRNKGNFPGRFSGRQFSNSRSEMNVSTLELGDSALYLCASSLGTGYSYEQYFGPGTRLTVT.

V gene TRBV7-9 combines with J gene TRBJ2-2; weak D call: TRBD1 (5 bases). Trimming cost V 5 bases and J 4 bases, with 20 bases left between them. Germline assignment: CDR1 SEHNR and CDR2 FQNEAQ (reference sequence). The CDR3 extends over 17 amino acids. The chain's CDR3 is CASSQRNVAGITGELFF. The CDR3 coding sequence is TGTGCCAGCAGCCAAAGGAATGTGGCAGGGATCACCGGGGAGCTGTTTTTT.

The chain employs TRBV27 and TRBJ2-5; the D gene is possibly TRBD2 (5 bases). Between the trimmed V and J ends, which lost 8 bases and 3 bases, there was a span of 13 bases. This CDR3 has 13 residues. Germline values: CDR1 MNHEY, CDR2 SMNVEV (reference sequence). CDR3 sequence reads: CASYRFGEETQYF. In nucleotides, the CDR3 is TGTGCCAGCTATAGGTTCGGGGAAGAGACCCAGTACTTC.

This clone was detected a few times. The same CDR3 can be traced to other DNA sequences in this sample. The chain carries TRBV7-9 and TRBJ2-5; D ambiguous. V dropped 5 bases and J dropped 2 bases, with 9 bases sitting between them. There are 13 residues in the CDR3. The germline gives CDR1 SEHNR, CDR2 FQNEAQ (reference sequence). The CDR3 region has the DNA TGTGCCAGCAGCCCGGACGGTCAAGAGACCCAGTACTTC. Translating gives CASSPDGQETQYF.

The chain combines TRBV18 with TRBJ2-5; D ambiguous. This CDR3 has 13 residues. V gave up 5 bases and J gave up 5 bases, with 12 bases separating them. The germline CDR1 and CDR2 sequences are KGHSH and LQKENI. The CDR3 loop is CASSDWAGETQYF. CDR3 in DNA: TGTGCCAGCTCAGATTGGGCAGGCGAGACCCAGTACTTC.

V is TRBV5-4 and J is TRBJ1-1; no clear D gene. V was pared by 5 bases and J by 0 bases, with 8 bases between. CDR3 length: 13 amino acids. Germline CDR1 and CDR2: SGHNT and YYREEE (reference sequence). CDR3 protein: CASSEIVNTEAFF. The CDR3 coding sequence is TGTGCCAGCAGTGAGATCGTGAACACTGAAGCTTTCTTT. The complete variable domain, with remaining parts taken from reference TRBV5-4 and TRBJ1-1, reads ETGVTQSPTHLIKTRGQQVTLRCSSQSGHNTVSWYQQALGQGPQFIFQYYREEENGRGNFPPRFSGLQFPNYSSELNVNALELDDSALYLCASSEIVNTEAFFGQGTRLTVV.

The V call is TRBV27, the J call TRBJ1-6; tentatively, D is TRBD1 (5 bases). Germline loops: CDR1 MNHEY, CDR2 SMNVEV (reference sequence). Trimming pared 7 bases from V and 6 bases from J, leaving 13 bases between. The CDR3 covers 14 residues. DNA of the CDR3: TGTGCCAGCACAGTCGGGGGTGGTAATTCACCCCTCCACTTT. This translates into CASTVGGGNSPLHF.

The rearrangement links TRBV19 to TRBJ1-5, with D unclear. Germline loops: CDR1 LNHDA, CDR2 SQIVND (reference sequence). The CDR3 consists of 14 residues. The V gene lost 2 bases and the J gene lost 4 bases, with 9 bases spanning the gap. The CDR3 nucleotides read TGTGCCAGTAGTATAACGGCAGCTAATCAGCCCCAGCATTTT. Its protein product is CASSITAANQPQHF.

The chain has TRBV19 and TRBJ2-7, with D maybe TRBD2 (6 bases). Looked up from germline, CDR1 is LNHDA and CDR2 is SQIVND (reference sequence). The CDR3 contains 12 residues. Trimming shortened V by 8 bases and J by 3 bases, and 11 bases separated the two germline ends. The CDR3 nucleotides read TGTGCCAGTGCTGGGACTCTCTACGAGCAGTACTTC. Residues: CASAGTLYEQYF. The full variable domain, completed using reference TRBV19 and TRBJ2-7, is DGGITQSPKYLFRKEGQNVTLSCEQNLNHDAMYWYRQDPGQGLRLIYYSQIVNDFQKGDIAEGYSVSREKKESFPLTVTSAQKNPTAFYLCASAGTLYEQYFGPGTRLTVT.